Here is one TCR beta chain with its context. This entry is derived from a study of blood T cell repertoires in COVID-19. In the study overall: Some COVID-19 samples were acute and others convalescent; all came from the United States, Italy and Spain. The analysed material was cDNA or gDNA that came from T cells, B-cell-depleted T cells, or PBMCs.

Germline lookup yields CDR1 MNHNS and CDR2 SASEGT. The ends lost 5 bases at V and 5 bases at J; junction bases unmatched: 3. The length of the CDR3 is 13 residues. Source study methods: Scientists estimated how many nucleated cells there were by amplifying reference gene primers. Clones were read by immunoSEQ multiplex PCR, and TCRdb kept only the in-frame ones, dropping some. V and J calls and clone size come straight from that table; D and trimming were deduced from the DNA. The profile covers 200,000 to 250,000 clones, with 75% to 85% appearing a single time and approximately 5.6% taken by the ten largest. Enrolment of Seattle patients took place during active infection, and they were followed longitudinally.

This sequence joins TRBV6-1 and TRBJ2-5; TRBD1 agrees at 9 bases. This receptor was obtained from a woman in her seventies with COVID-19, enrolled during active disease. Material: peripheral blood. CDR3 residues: CASSNRGPETQYF. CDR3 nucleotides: TGTGCCAGCAGTAACAGGGGGCCTGAGACCCAGTACTTC.